This entry concerns a single T cell receptor (beta chain). Here immunoSEQ multiplex PCR was the method, and the copy in TCRdb shows in-frame clones only, minus some. The sample contains about 110,000 clones, more than 70% of which appear only once. These data come from a study of T cell responses to AZD1222 COVID-19 vaccine. In germline, CDR1 is SGHTA, CDR2 FQGNSA. The V and J ends lost 3 bases and 11 bases respectively, with 16 bases between them. The CDR3 spans 13 residues. V usage is TRBV7-2 and J usage is TRBJ1-1; no definite D call. This TCR came from an adult in good health. The sequenced sample was peripheral blood, obtained on day 0 of AZD1222 vaccination. Written as DNA, the CDR3 is TGTGCCAGCAGCTTCGGTCGAGGGCAGAAGGCTTTCTTT. It is translated as CASSFGRGQKAFF.